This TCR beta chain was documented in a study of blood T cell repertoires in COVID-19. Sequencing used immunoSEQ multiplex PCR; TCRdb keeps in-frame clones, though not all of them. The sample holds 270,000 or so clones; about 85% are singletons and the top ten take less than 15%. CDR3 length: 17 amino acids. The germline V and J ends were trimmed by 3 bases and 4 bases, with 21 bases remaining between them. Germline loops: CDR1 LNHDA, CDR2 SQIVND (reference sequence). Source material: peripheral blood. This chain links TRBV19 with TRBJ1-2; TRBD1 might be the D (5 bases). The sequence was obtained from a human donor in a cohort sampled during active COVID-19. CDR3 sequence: CASSMGGRQSFLYGYTF. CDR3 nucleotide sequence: TGTGCCAGTAGTATGGGAGGTCGACAGTCGTTTCTCTATGGCTACACCTTC. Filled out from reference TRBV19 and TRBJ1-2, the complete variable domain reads DGGITQSPKYLFRKEGQNVTLSCEQNLNHDAMYWYRQDPGQGLRLIYYSQIVNDFQKGDIAEGYSVSREKKESFPLTVTSAQKNPTAFYLCASSMGGRQSFLYGYTFGSGTRLTVV.